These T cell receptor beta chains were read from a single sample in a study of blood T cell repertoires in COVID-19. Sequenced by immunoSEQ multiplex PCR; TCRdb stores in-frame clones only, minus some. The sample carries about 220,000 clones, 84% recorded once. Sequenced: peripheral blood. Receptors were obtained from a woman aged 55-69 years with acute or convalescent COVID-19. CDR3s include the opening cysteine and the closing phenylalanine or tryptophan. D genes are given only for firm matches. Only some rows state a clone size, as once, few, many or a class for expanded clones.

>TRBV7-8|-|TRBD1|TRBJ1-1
CASSQTGDYTEAFF
TGTGCCAGCAGTCAGACAGGGGATTACACTGAAGCTTTCTTT
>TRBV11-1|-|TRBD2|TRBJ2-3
CASSSGTSGASDTQYF
TGTGCCAGCAGCTCCGGGACTAGCGGGGCCTCAGATACGCAGTATTTT
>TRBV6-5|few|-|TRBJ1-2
CASSYSIGGRVYGYTF
TGTGCCAGCAGTTACTCGATCGGGGGGCGCGTCTATGGCTACACCTTC
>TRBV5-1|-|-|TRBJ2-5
CASSFGETQYF
TGCGCCAGCAGCTTCGGGGAGACCCAGTACTTC
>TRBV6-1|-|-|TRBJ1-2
CASSEARGNYGYTF
TGTGCCAGCAGTGAAGCGCGGGGGAACTATGGCTACACCTTC
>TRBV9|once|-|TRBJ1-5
CASSVGRVGGNQPQHF
TGTGCCAGCAGCGTAGGCAGGGTGGGTGGCAATCAGCCCCAGCATTTT
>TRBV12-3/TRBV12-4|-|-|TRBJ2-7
CASKYGSYEQYF
TGTGCCAGCAAGTATGGCAGCTACGAGCAGTACTTC
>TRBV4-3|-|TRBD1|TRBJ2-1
CASSLFLLGSGGRNEQFF
TGCGCCAGCAGCCTCTTTCTCCTCGGGTCAGGGGGCCGCAATGAGCAGTTCTTC
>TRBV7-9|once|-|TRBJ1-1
CASSPKGGGWYTEAFF
TGTGCCAGCAGCCCGAAAGGGGGGGGCTGGTACACTGAAGCTTTCTTT
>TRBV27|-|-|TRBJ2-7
CASSLRGSILYEQYF
TGTGCCAGCAGTTTACGGGGGTCCATCCTCTACGAGCAGTACTTC
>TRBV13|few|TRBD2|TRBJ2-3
CASSLRLAGATDTQYF
TGTGCCAGCAGCTTACGCCTAGCGGGTGCCACAGATACGCAGTATTTT
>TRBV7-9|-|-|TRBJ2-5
CASSLGGLMGTQYF
TGTGCCAGCAGCTTAGGAGGGCTGATGGGGACCCAGTACTTC
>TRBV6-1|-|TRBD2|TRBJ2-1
CASTNGGASEQFF
TGTGCCAGCACTAACGGGGGGGCGTCTGAGCAGTTCTTC
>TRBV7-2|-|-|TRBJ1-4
CASSLGGVGREKLFF
TGTGCCAGCAGCTTGGGAGGGGTGGGTAGAGAAAAACTGTTTTTT
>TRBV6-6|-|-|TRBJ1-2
CASSGQLNYGYTF
TGTGCCAGCAGCGGACAGTTAAACTATGGCTACACCTTC
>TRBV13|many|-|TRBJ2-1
CASSLAGANNEQFF
TGTGCCAGCAGCTTAGCGGGTGCCAACAATGAGCAGTTCTTC
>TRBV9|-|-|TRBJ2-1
CASSVGGNNEQFF
TGTGCCAGCAGCGTAGGAGGCAACAATGAGCAGTTCTTC
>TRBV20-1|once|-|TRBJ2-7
CSAAESYEQYF
TGCAGTGCCGCGGAATCCTACGAGCAGTACTTC
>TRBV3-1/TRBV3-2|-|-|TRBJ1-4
CASSQDRTDDNEKLFF
TGTGCCAGCAGCCAAGATAGGACAGACGATAATGAAAAACTGTTTTTT
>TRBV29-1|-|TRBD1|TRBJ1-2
CSAEDRVNGYTF
TGCAGCGCCGAGGACAGGGTGAACGGCTACACCTTC
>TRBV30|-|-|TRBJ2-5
CAWSVRSTETQYF
TGTGCCTGGAGTGTGAGGAGTACAGAGACCCAGTACTTC
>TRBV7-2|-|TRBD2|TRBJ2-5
CASSPRRGGRETQYF
TGTGCCAGCAGCCCTCGCCGGGGGGGCCGGGAGACCCAGTACTTC
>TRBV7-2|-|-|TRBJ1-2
CASSLVGRGLDGYTF
TGTGCCAGCAGCTTAGTGGGCAGGGGTTTGGATGGCTACACCTTC
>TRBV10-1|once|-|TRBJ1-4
CANPPVEKLFF
TGCGCCAACCCACCGGTGGAAAAACTGTTTTTT
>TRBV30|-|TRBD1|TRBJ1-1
CAWGRQGRVTEAFF
TGTGCCTGGGGCCGACAGGGGCGCGTCACTGAAGCTTTCTTT
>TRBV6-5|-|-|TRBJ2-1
CASSYIGGEQFF
TGTGCCAGCAGTTACATCGGCGGAGAGCAGTTCTTC
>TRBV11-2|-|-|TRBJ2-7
CASSLIGREYEQYF
TGTGCCAGCAGCTTAATCGGCAGGGAATACGAGCAGTACTTC
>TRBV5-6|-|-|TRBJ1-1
CASSLRIGAEAFF
TGTGCCAGCAGCTTAAGGATAGGAGCAGAAGCTTTCTTT
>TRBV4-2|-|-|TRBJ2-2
CASSHDDSNTGELFF
TGTGCCAGCAGCCACGACGACAGCAACACCGGGGAGCTGTTTTTT
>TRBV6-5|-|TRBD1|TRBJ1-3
CASSDRVFGNTIYF
TGTGCCAGCAGCGACAGGGTCTTTGGAAACACCATATATTTT
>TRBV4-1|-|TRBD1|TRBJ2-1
CASSQEMGTGGQDEQFF
TGCGCCAGCAGCCAAGAAATGGGGACAGGGGGACAGGATGAGCAGTTCTTC
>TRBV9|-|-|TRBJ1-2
CASSVGGSASGYTF
TGTGCCAGCAGCGTCGGGGGATCAGCTTCTGGCTACACCTTC
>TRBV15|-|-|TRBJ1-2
CATSGFGYGYTF
TGTGCCACCAGCGGATTCGGGTATGGCTACACCTTC
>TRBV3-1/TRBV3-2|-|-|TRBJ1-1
CASSHSGVTEAFF
TGTGCCAGCAGCCATTCGGGGGTGACTGAAGCTTTCTTT
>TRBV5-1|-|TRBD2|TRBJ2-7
CASSPLFLAGGSYEQYF
TGCGCCAGCAGCCCACTCTTCCTAGCGGGGGGCTCCTACGAGCAGTACTTC
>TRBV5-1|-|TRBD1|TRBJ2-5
CASSFNAQGVGETQYF
TGCGCCAGCAGCTTTAACGCTCAGGGGGTGGGAGAGACCCAGTACTTC
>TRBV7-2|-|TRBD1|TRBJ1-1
CASSLASGGRGEAFF
TGTGCCAGCAGCTTAGCCTCAGGGGGCCGGGGTGAAGCTTTCTTT
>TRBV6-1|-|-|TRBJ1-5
CASSEARGSNQPQHF
TGTGCCAGCAGTGAAGCAAGGGGGAGCAATCAGCCCCAGCATTTT
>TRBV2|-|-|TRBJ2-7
CASQRSKGDPYEQYF
TGTGCCAGCCAGAGATCCAAGGGGGACCCATACGAGCAGTACTTC
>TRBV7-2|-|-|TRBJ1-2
CASSLDSYGYTF
TGTGCCAGCAGTTTAGACAGTTATGGCTACACCTTC
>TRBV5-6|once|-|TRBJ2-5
CASSLNGGETQYF
TGTGCCAGCAGCCTGAACGGGGGAGAGACCCAGTACTTC
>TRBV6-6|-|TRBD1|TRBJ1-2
CASSYGTGVISNGYTF
TGTGCCAGCAGTTACGGGACAGGGGTTATATCGAATGGCTACACCTTC
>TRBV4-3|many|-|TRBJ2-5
CASSQVHLQETQYF
TGCGCCAGCAGCCAAGTTCACTTACAAGAGACCCAGTACTTC
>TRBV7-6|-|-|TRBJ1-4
CASSFRTNEKLFF
TGTGCCAGCAGCTTTCGGACTAATGAAAAACTGTTTTTT
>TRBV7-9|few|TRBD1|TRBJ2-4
CASSRTGDWEAKNIQYF
TGTGCCAGCAGCCGTACAGGGGATTGGGAAGCCAAAAACATTCAGTACTTC
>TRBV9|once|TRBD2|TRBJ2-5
CASGLAGETQYF
TGTGCCAGCGGTCTAGCGGGAGAGACCCAGTACTTC
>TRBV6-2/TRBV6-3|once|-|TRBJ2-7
CASSYRGRRGSNEQYF
TGTGCCAGCAGTTACCGTGGCCGACGAGGATCGAACGAGCAGTACTTC
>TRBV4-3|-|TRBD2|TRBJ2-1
CASSHRAGGLDEQFF
TGCGCCAGCAGCCACCGCGCGGGGGGGCTGGATGAGCAGTTCTTC
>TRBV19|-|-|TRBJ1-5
CASSMRGPLPQPQHF
TGTGCCAGTAGTATGAGAGGCCCTCTCCCCCAACCCCAGCATTTT
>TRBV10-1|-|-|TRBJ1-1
CASQQRDGEAFF
TGCGCCAGCCAACAGCGGGACGGTGAAGCTTTCTTT